Following are 9 T cell receptor beta chains from one sample sequenced in a study of blood T cell repertoires in COVID-19. The data were produced by immunoSEQ multiplex PCR, yet TCRdb's version contains in-frame clones alone and is incomplete. The sample has about 71,000 clones; more than 80% are singletons. Material: peripheral blood. Source of these receptors: a man of 80 years or more with acute or convalescent COVID-19.

The CDR3: CASSLSRTGTPSTDTQYF. CDR3 nucleotide sequence: TGTGCCAGCAGCTTAAGCCGGACAGGGACCCCTAGCACAGATACGCAGTATTTT. The J gene is TRBJ2-3, the V gene TRBV7-3, with 8 bases lining up with TRBD1. V lost 1 base to trimming and J lost 0 bases; unmatched junction nucleotides: 9. CDR1 and CDR2 from the germline V gene are SGHTA and FQGTGA. This CDR3 region has 18 residues.

The V and J genes are TRBV5-1 and TRBJ1-5; 7 nucleotides agree with TRBD1. The CDR3 runs 15 residues. V was pared by 1 base and J by 0 bases, with 1 base of the junction left unmatched. Germline-derived CDR1 and CDR2 are SGHRS and YFSETQ. The CDR3 sequence: CASSLTGDSNQPQHF. CDR3 sequence (DNA): TGCGCCAGCAGCTTGACAGGGGATAGCAATCAGCCCCAGCATTTT.

J is TRBJ2-2 and V is TRBV7-2; 9 nucleotides align to TRBD2. CDR3 length: 16 amino acids. V lost 6 bases and J lost 9; bases outside the gene matches: 14. CDR1 and CDR2 (germline): SGHTA, FQGNSA. CDR3 in amino acids: CASSERAGGLHRELFF. The DNA for the CDR3 is TGTGCCAGCAGTGAGAGGGCGGGAGGGCTTCACCGGGAGCTGTTTTTT. The full variable domain, with the rest looked up from reference TRBV7-2 and TRBJ2-2, is GAGVSQSPSNKVTEKGKDVELRCDPISGHTALYWYRQSLGQGLEFLIYFQGNSAPDKSGLPSDRFSAERTGGSVSTLTIQRTQQEDSAVYLCASSERAGGLHRELFFGEGSRLTVL.

The chain links TRBV21-1 to TRBJ2-7; TRBD1, the table's D call, lacks a check against the DNA. TRBV21-1 is a pseudogene. This CDR3 is 11 amino acids long. The CDR3 reads CASSLTAEQYF. CDR3 in DNA: TGTGCCAGCAGCCTGACAGCCGAGCAGTACTTC.

The chain recombines TRBV6-5 with TRBJ1-5, with 7 bases matching TRBD1. The CDR3 is 14 amino acids. V was pared by 6 bases and J by 2 bases, with 4 bases of the junction left unmatched. The germline gives CDR1 MNHEY, CDR2 SVGAGI. CDR3 region: CASSATGGNQPQHF. In DNA form, the CDR3 reads TGTGCCAGCAGCGCCACAGGGGGCAATCAGCCCCAGCATTTT.

The chain is built from TRBV9 and TRBJ2-6; D might be TRBD1 (5 bases). V was clipped by 4 bases and J by 3 bases, with 11 bases between them. Germline V gene sequence: CDR1 SGDLS, CDR2 YYNGEE. The CDR3 has 15 amino acids. CDR3 sequence reads: CASSPQGGGANVLTF. CDR3 DNA: TGTGCCAGCAGCCCCCAGGGTGGTGGGGCCAACGTCCTGACTTTC.

The gene calls are TRBV2 and TRBJ2-5, with D possibly matching TRBD1 (5 bases). The germline V gene has CDR1 SNHLY and CDR2 FYNNEI. The CDR3 covers 13 residues. Trimming removed 9 bases from V and 1 base from J, with 12 bases in between. The CDR3 DNA follows: TGTGCCAGTACTGGGGCGAGCCAAGAGACCCAGTACTTC. Protein: CASTGASQETQYF.

CDR3 loop: CASRTSLTETQYF. The CDR3 DNA reads as TGTGCCAGCCGTACTTCATTAACAGAGACCCAGTACTTC. The rearrangement links TRBV28 to TRBJ2-5; D is ambiguous. The CDR3 consists of 13 residues. Trimming removed 8 bases from V and 4 bases from J, with 14 bases in between. Germline assignment: CDR1 MDHEN and CDR2 SYDVKM.

In its sample, this clone was seen once. The chain joins TRBV4-1 to TRBJ1-3; maybe TRBD1 (6 bases). Germline V CDR1 and CDR2: MGHRA, YSYEKL. The V gene lost 2 bases and the J gene lost 0 bases, with 17 bases spanning the gap. CDR3 size: 18 residues. DNA for the CDR3: TGCGCCAGCAGCCAAAGGGAACAGGGAGTTTCCTCTGGAAACACCATATATTTT. Translated: CASSQREQGVSSGNTIYF.